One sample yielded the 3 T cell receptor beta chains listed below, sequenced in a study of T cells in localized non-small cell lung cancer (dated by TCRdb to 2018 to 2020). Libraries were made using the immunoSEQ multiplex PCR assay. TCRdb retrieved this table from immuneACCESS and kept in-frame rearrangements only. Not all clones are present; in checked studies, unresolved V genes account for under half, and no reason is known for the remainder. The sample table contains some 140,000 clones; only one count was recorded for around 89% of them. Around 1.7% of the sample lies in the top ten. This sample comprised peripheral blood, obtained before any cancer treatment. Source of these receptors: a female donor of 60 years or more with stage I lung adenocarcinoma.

The CDR3 protein is CASSFPRTGSSYGYTF. The CDR3 region has the DNA TGTGCCAGCAGTTTCCCCCGGACAGGGTCTTCCTATGGCTACACCTTC. The genes are TRBV28 and TRBJ1-2; 8 nucleotides align to TRBD1. V shed 3 bases and J 4 bases; nucleotides not matched to a gene: 10. The CDR3 consists of 16 residues. Germline assignment: CDR1 MDHEN and CDR2 SYDVKM.

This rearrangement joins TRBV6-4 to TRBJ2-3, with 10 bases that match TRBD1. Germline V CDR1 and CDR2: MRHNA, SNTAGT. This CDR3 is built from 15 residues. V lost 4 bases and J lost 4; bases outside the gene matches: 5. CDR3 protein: CASSVGTGVPDTQYF. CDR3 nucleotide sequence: TGTGCCAGCAGTGTTGGGACAGGGGTTCCAGATACGCAGTATTTT.

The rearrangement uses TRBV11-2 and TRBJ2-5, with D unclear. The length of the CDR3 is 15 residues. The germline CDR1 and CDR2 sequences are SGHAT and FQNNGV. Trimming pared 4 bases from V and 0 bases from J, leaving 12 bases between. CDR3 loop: CASSSGVGNQETQYF. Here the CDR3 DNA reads TGTGCCAGCAGCTCCGGTGTGGGGAACCAAGAGACCCAGTACTTC.